This TCR beta chain was sequenced for a study of blood T cells in healthy people across ages. On this clonotype: The antigen is unknown.

Germline loops: CDR1 MGHRA, CDR2 YSYEKL. The CDR3 contains 16 residues. Researchers isolated at least 6.5 million PBMCs per sample. Notes on the study in general: Diversity of TCR beta per million T cells declined in a roughly linear way with age. It was the long-lived donors that had more naive CD4+ cells and higher diversity than aged donors.

Through a sample-barcoded 5' primer and a J-beta primer mix, a second PCR was run for roughly 6 to 11 cycles. Researchers report that a template-switch adaptor with 12 random nucleotides tagged each cDNA molecule. Each CDR3 protein is one row after TCRdb ran MiXCR on the 5' RACE reads. The table lists about 1.7 million distinct CDR3 sequences, 28% of them singletons. The source material was blood. The J gene is TRBJ2-7, the V gene TRBV4-1; 9 bases match TRBD2. The assigned J gene may be wrong: the sequence end matches TRBJ2-5 better. The clonotype was recovered from a woman in her 30s in good health. The CDR3 region is CASSQVWSSGKETQYF. The CDR3 nucleotides are TGCGCCAGCAGCCAAGTCTGGTCTAGCGGGAAAGAGACCCAGTACTTC.